One sample yielded the 13 T cell receptor beta chains listed below, sequenced in a study of blood T cell repertoires in COVID-19. Some clones are missing from TCRdb's copy, which holds only in-frame ones; the method was immunoSEQ multiplex PCR. The table includes 300,000 to 450,000 clones, 70% to 90% detected once. Sequencing was performed on peripheral blood. These receptor sequences come from a woman in her thirties with COVID-19, enrolled during active disease.

The rearrangement uses TRBV19 and TRBJ2-7; no clear D. The V and J ends lost 10 bases and 2 bases respectively, with 9 bases between them. This CDR3 is 11 amino acids long. Germline V lookup: CDR1 LNHDA, CDR2 SQIVND (reference sequence). The CDR3 is CATSGPYEQYF. DNA for the CDR3: TGTGCCACCTCAGGTCCCTACGAGCAGTACTTC.

With respect to this clone: One end of the junction does not line up with germline, which may come from a read error. The J gene is TRBJ2-7, the V gene TRBV7-7, with 8 bases lining up with TRBD2. Germline V gives CDR1 SSHAT, CDR2 FNYEAQ (reference sequence). The CDR3 is 16 amino acids. The DNA for the CDR3 is TGTGCTAGCACTCCGGGGGGGGCGGCTTCCTCCTACGAGCAGTACTTC. Amino acid sequence: CASTPGGAASSYEQYF.

The DNA of the CDR3 is TGCAGCGCCATGGGACAGGGGGAAAGTCAGCCCCAGCATTTT. It yields the protein CSAMGQGESQPQHF. The chain couples TRBV29-1 to TRBJ1-5; TRBD1 matches 11 bases. Trimming removed 7 bases from V and 6 bases from J; junction bases left unmatched: 8. The CDR3 totals 14 residues. Looked up from germline, CDR1 is SQVTM and CDR2 is ANQGSEA.

Concerning this clone itself: Different DNA sequences within this sample yield the same CDR3. The chain employs TRBV5-1 and TRBJ2-7, with 11 positions matching TRBD1. After removal of 3 bases from V and 2 bases from J, the junction contained 1 base not matched to a gene. CDR1 SGHRS and CDR2 YFSETQ come from the germline V gene. CDR3 length equals 14 residues. CDR3 sequence: CASSSGQGAYEQYF. For the CDR3, the DNA is TGCGCCAGCAGCTCGGGACAGGGGGCCTACGAGCAGTACTTC.

This rearrangement joins TRBV30 to TRBJ2-3; 11 bases fit TRBD2. With V trimmed by 2 bases and J by 0 bases, 1 base remained unmatched. The CDR3 totals 15 residues. In germline, CDR1 is GTSNPN, CDR2 SVGIG (reference sequence). CDR3 DNA sequence: TGTGCCTGGAGTACTAGCGGGAGAAGCACAGATACGCAGTATTTT. Protein: CAWSTSGRSTDTQYF.

This chain links TRBV9 with TRBJ2-2, with D maybe TRBD2 (6 bases). The germline V and J ends were trimmed by 4 bases and 8 bases, with 15 bases remaining between them. CDR3 size: 14 residues. CDR1 SGDLS and CDR2 YYNGEE come from the germline V gene. CDR3 in amino acids: CASSPGVSTGELFF. As DNA, the CDR3 is TGTGCCAGCAGCCCGGGGGTATCGACTGGGGAGCTGTTTTTT.

This clone was seen once. The J gene is TRBJ2-1, the V gene TRBV5-1, with no clear D. The CDR3 extends over 13 amino acids. Germline V gives CDR1 SGHRS, CDR2 YFSETQ. V was trimmed by 2 bases and J by 4 bases, leaving 7 bases between them. The CDR3 loop reads CASSFGGYNEQFF. The CDR3 DNA follows: TGCGCCAGCAGCTTCGGCGGATACAATGAGCAGTTCTTC.

This rearrangement joins TRBV11-3 to TRBJ2-7; 7 bases are shared with TRBD2. The V and J ends lost 1 base and 6 bases, in that order; junction bases with no gene match: 3. There are 13 residues in the CDR3. The germline CDR1 and CDR2 sequences are SGHNT and YENEEA. CDR3: CASSLASGIEQYF. CDR3 sequence (DNA): TGTGCCAGCAGCTTAGCCAGCGGGATCGAGCAGTACTTC.

V and J are TRBV28 and TRBJ1-1; no firm D call. The CDR3 runs 12 residues. In germline, CDR1 is MDHEN, CDR2 SYDVKM. V lost 2 bases, J lost 4 bases, and 5 bases lay in between. CDR3 in DNA: TGTGCCAGCAGTTTACTGGCCACTGAAGCTTTCTTT. Protein product: CASSLLATEAFF.

V and J are TRBV28 and TRBJ2-7; tentatively, D is TRBD2 (5 bases). Germline V gene data show CDR1 as MDHEN and CDR2 as SYDVKM. This CDR3 is built from 14 residues. V lost 3 bases and J lost 0, with 9 bases in between. CDR3 in DNA: TGTGCCAGCAGTTTGAAAAGCGGCTCCTACGAGCAGTACTTC. Translated: CASSLKSGSYEQYF.

The chain has TRBV6-5 and TRBJ2-3; a possible D gene is TRBD1 (5 bases). With 6 bases removed from V and 1 base from J, the gap between germline ends came to 8 bases. The germline V gene encodes CDR1 MNHEY and CDR2 SVGAGI. This CDR3 has 13 amino acids. This CDR3 reads CASRATGTDTQYF. The DNA of the CDR3 is TGTGCCAGCAGAGCGACAGGCACAGATACGCAGTATTTT.

This clone was seen once. The chain's CDR3 is CASSPGGTSTDTQYF. The CDR3 DNA reads as TGTGCCAGCTCACCCGGCGGTACTAGCACAGATACGCAGTATTTT. This sequence joins TRBV18 and TRBJ2-3; no reliable D call. This CDR3 spans 15 amino acids. V shed 3 bases and J shed 0 bases, with 10 bases lying between them. Germline loops: CDR1 KGHSH, CDR2 LQKENI. The variable domain in full, completed from reference TRBV18 and TRBJ2-3, reads NAGVMQNPRHLVRRRGQEARLRCSPMKGHSHVYWYRQLPEEGLKFMVYLQKENIIDESGMPKERFSAEFPKEGPSILRIQQVVRGDSAAYFCASSPGGTSTDTQYFGPGTRLTVL.

The rearrangement joins TRBV18 to TRBJ1-1, with D hard to call. V dropped 3 bases and J dropped 1 base, with 12 bases sitting between them. The CDR3 has 15 amino acids. Per germline, CDR1 KGHSH and CDR2 LQKENI. DNA of the CDR3: TGTGCCAGCTCACCGATCAGTGATTGGAACACTGAAGCTTTCTTT. Protein: CASSPISDWNTEAFF. The full variable domain, in which reference TRBV18 and TRBJ1-1 provide the parts outside the CDR3, is NAGVMQNPRHLVRRRGQEARLRCSPMKGHSHVYWYRQLPEEGLKFMVYLQKENIIDESGMPKERFSAEFPKEGPSILRIQQVVRGDSAAYFCASSPISDWNTEAFFGQGTRLTVV.